The T cell receptor (beta chain) under discussion was sequenced for a study of blood T cell repertoires in COVID-19. Study overall: Sources were T cells, B-cell-depleted T cells, or PBMCs; the material itself was cDNA or gDNA.

In the original workflow: Reference gene primer amplification in the assay estimated nucleated cell counts. Only in-frame clones appear in the TCRdb table, and some are missing; sequencing was by immunoSEQ multiplex PCR. That table supplies the V and J calls and clone size; D and trimming were determined from the DNA. The table lists 200,000 to 250,000 clones, about four fifths of them singletons. The cohort comprised adults aged about 18 to 90 years residing in approximately 22 US areas. A case of COVID-19 had been met by exposed participants within 2 weeks before study entry. This clone was picked up one time. The TCR sequence derives from a woman aged 50 to 60 who had been exposed to COVID-19. Sequencing input: PBMCs or T cells enriched from blood (not recorded which).

The CDR3 region is CASSMAPNVDTEAFF. CDR3 sequence (DNA): TGTGCCAGTAGTATGGCCCCCAACGTTGACACTGAAGCTTTCTTT. The chain joins TRBV19 to TRBJ1-1; D gene unclear. This CDR3 has 15 amino acids. Germline V gene sequence: CDR1 LNHDA, CDR2 SQIVND (reference sequence). The ends were cut back, 3 bases at V and 3 bases at J, with 14 bases in the middle.